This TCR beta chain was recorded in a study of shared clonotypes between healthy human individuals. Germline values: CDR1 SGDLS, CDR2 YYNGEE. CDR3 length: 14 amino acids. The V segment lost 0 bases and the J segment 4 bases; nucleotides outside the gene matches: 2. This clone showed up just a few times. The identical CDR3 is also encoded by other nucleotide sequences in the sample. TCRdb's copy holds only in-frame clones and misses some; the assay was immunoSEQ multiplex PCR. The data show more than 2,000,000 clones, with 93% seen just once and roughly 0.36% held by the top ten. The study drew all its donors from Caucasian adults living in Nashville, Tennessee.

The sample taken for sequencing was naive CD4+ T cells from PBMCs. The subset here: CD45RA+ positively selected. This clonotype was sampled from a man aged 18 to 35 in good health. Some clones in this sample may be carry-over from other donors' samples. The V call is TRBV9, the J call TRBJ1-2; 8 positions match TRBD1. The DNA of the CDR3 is TGTGCCAGCAGCGTAGAAACAGGGGGCTATGGCTACACCTTC. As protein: CASSVETGGYGYTF.